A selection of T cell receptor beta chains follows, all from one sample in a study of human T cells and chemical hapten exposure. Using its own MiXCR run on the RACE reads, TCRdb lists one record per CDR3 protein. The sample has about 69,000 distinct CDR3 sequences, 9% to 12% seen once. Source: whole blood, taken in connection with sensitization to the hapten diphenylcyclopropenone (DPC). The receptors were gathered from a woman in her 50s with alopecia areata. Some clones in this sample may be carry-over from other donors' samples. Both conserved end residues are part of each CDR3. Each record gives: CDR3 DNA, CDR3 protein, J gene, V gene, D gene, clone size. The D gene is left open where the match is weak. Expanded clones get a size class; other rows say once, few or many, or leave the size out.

CDR3nt: TGTGCCAGCAGCGCAGGGCCTGAGCAGTTCTTC; CDR3aa: CASSAGPEQFF; j_gene: TRBJ2-1; v_gene: TRBV9; d_gene: .; abundance: .
CDR3nt: TGTGCTAGTGGTTTGGTCTCTAGGGCTAGCGGGAGGATGGATGAGCAGTTCTTC; CDR3aa: CASGLVSRASGRMDEQFF; j_gene: TRBJ2-1; v_gene: TRBV12-5; d_gene: TRBD2; abundance: many
CDR3nt: TGTGCCAGCAGCTTAGCGAGGGGTTTCCGCCAGCCCCAGCATTTT; CDR3aa: CASSLARGFRQPQHF; j_gene: TRBJ1-5; v_gene: TRBV7-8; d_gene: .; abundance: .
CDR3nt: TGCGCCAGCAGCTTGGATTGGGGGGAGCAGTACTTC; CDR3aa: CASSLDWGEQYF; j_gene: TRBJ2-7; v_gene: TRBV5-1; d_gene: .; abundance: .
CDR3nt: TGCAGTGCCCAGTCTCGGGACACTTCGGCCTACGAGCAGTACTTC; CDR3aa: CSAQSRDTSAYEQYF; j_gene: TRBJ2-7; v_gene: TRBV20-1; d_gene: .; abundance: many
CDR3nt: TGCAGTGCGAGGCCCGGCCCCTACGAGCAGTACTTC; CDR3aa: CSARPGPYEQYF; j_gene: TRBJ2-7; v_gene: TRBV20-1; d_gene: .; abundance: few
CDR3nt: TGCGCCAGCTCGGGACAGCCTAATGAAAAACTGTTTTTT; CDR3aa: CASSGQPNEKLFF; j_gene: TRBJ1-4; v_gene: TRBV5-1; d_gene: TRBD1; abundance: many
CDR3nt: TGCAGCGTTGATACACCGGGACTAGGTAACTTC; CDR3aa: CSVDTPGLGNF; j_gene: TRBJ2-1; v_gene: TRBV29-1; d_gene: TRBD2; abundance: many
CDR3nt: TGCAGCGCCGAGAGGAGCTACTATGGCTACACCTTC; CDR3aa: CSAERSYYGYTF; j_gene: TRBJ1-2; v_gene: TRBV29-1; d_gene: .; abundance: few
CDR3nt: TGCGCCAGCAGTGAGTCAGGGGGTGTCCAAGAGACCCAGTACTTC; CDR3aa: CASSESGGVQETQYF; j_gene: TRBJ2-5; v_gene: TRBV10-1; d_gene: .; abundance: many
CDR3nt: TGCGCCAGCACTGGACTAGAGACAGATACGCAGTATTTT; CDR3aa: CASTGLETDTQYF; j_gene: TRBJ2-3; v_gene: TRBV10-2; d_gene: TRBD2; abundance: many
CDR3nt: TGCAGTGCTAGTACGGCCAACCGGTATGGCTACACCTTC; CDR3aa: CSASTANRYGYTF; j_gene: TRBJ1-2; v_gene: TRBV20-1; d_gene: .; abundance: many
CDR3nt: TGTGCCAGCAGCCCCCCCGACAGGGTTGTTGTGGCTTTCTTT; CDR3aa: CASSPPDRVVVAFF; j_gene: TRBJ1-1; v_gene: TRBV5-5; d_gene: TRBD1; abundance: many
CDR3nt: TGTGCCAGCAGTTTAGGCCCTCCGTGGTCCAAAAACATTCAGCACTTC; CDR3aa: CASSLGPPWSKNIQHF; j_gene: TRBJ2-4; v_gene: TRBV27; d_gene: .; abundance: .
CDR3nt: TGTGCCAGTACCCTAGACAGGGGAGGTCTCGGCGCCGGGGAGCTGTTTTTT; CDR3aa: CASTLDRGGLGAGELFF; j_gene: TRBJ2-2; v_gene: TRBV19; d_gene: TRBD1; abundance: many
CDR3nt: TGTGCCAGCAGTGGAGGGATCCACTCCTACGAGCAGTACTTC; CDR3aa: CASSGGIHSYEQYF; j_gene: TRBJ2-7; v_gene: TRBV25-1; d_gene: .; abundance: few
CDR3nt: TGTGCCAGCAGTTTAACCAGGATCAACACTGAAGCTTTCTTT; CDR3aa: CASSLTRINTEAFF; j_gene: TRBJ1-1; v_gene: TRBV27; d_gene: .; abundance: many
CDR3nt: TGTGCCAGCAGCCGATCCGGACGCTCCCAGGGTTTCTTT; CDR3aa: CASSRSGRSQGFF; j_gene: TRBJ1-1; v_gene: TRBV11-2; d_gene: .; abundance: few
CDR3nt: TGCAGTGCCTATTCGGGTAGGGCCTACGAGCAGTACTTC; CDR3aa: CSAYSGRAYEQYF; j_gene: TRBJ2-7; v_gene: TRBV20-1; d_gene: .; abundance: few
CDR3nt: TGTGCCAGCTCACCGGGACAGGGGCTTTCCTACGAGCAGTACTTC; CDR3aa: CASSPGQGLSYEQYF; j_gene: TRBJ2-7; v_gene: TRBV18; d_gene: TRBD1; abundance: .
CDR3nt: TGCAGTGCTAGAGGGCCTAGCGGGAGCTACAATGAGCAGTTCTTC; CDR3aa: CSARGPSGSYNEQFF; j_gene: TRBJ2-1; v_gene: TRBV20-1; d_gene: TRBD2; abundance: .
CDR3nt: TGTGCCAGCAGCTTAGATCCCTGGGGGCTAGCGGATTCCTACGAGCAGTACTTC; CDR3aa: CASSLDPWGLADSYEQYF; j_gene: TRBJ2-7; v_gene: TRBV11-2; d_gene: .; abundance: few
CDR3nt: TGCAGTGCTGTAAGTGGAACAGGGGAAGAAGAGACCCAGTACTTC; CDR3aa: CSAVSGTGEEETQYF; j_gene: TRBJ2-5; v_gene: TRBV20-1; d_gene: TRBD1; abundance: many
CDR3nt: TGTGCCAGCAGCTTACGAGGGAGTATAACAGATACGCAGTATTTT; CDR3aa: CASSLRGSITDTQYF; j_gene: TRBJ2-3; v_gene: TRBV11-2; d_gene: .; abundance: few
CDR3nt: TGCAGTGCTAGTTCCCGCTTCAGCGGGAGATACAATGAGCAGTTCTTC; CDR3aa: CSASSRFSGRYNEQFF; j_gene: TRBJ2-1; v_gene: TRBV20-1; d_gene: TRBD2; abundance: many
CDR3nt: TGTGCCTGGAGTTCAAGGACAGCCCCGAACACTGAAGCTTTCTTT; CDR3aa: CAWSSRTAPNTEAFF; j_gene: TRBJ1-1; v_gene: TRBV30; d_gene: .; abundance: many
CDR3nt: TGCAGCGTCCTTGAAGGGTATGAAGCTTTCTTT; CDR3aa: CSVLEGYEAFF; j_gene: TRBJ1-1; v_gene: TRBV29-1; d_gene: .; abundance: many
CDR3nt: TGTGCCAGCAGTTGGGGTTACAATGAGCAGTTCTTC; CDR3aa: CASSWGYNEQFF; j_gene: TRBJ2-1; v_gene: TRBV12-3/TRBV12-4; d_gene: .; abundance: .